The clone carrying this T cell receptor beta chain was seen only once. What it binds is unknown. The data are from a study of T cell responses to AZD1222 COVID-19 vaccine. Background on the study: Second-dose schedules of about 4 or about 12 weeks were combined.

General study results and limits: Seropositive at baseline were only a handful of AZD1222 recipients. Females outnumbered males among donors, who were mostly white British; clonal diversity was possibly underestimated.

V lost 0 bases to trimming and J lost 2 bases, with 9 bases between them. The CDR3 covers 14 residues. The germline V gene has CDR1 SGHDT and CDR2 YYEEEE. This table comes from immunoSEQ multiplex PCR, and its TCRdb copy is limited to in-frame clones, with some not included. Of approximately 110,000 clones in the sample, around 89% were seen once. The genes are TRBV5-6 and TRBJ2-7; D ambiguous. The TCR comes from an adult in good health. Here the sequenced sample was peripheral blood, taken on day 0 of AZD1222 vaccination. The CDR3 is CASSLVSLAYEQYF. CDR3 bases: TGTGCCAGCAGCTTGGTGAGCCTAGCCTACGAGCAGTACTTC.